This record covers a single T cell receptor beta chain. Its antigen is unknown. V dropped 3 bases and J dropped 7; count of bases not matched to a gene: 8. Germline values: CDR1 MNHNS, CDR2 SASEGT. This CDR3 spans 15 amino acids. The data were taken from a study of OX40 agonist ivuxolimab in advanced cancers. Study-wide context: Cancers in dose escalation were hepatocellular, melanoma, renal cell and head and neck. Treatment received earlier with anti-PD-1, anti-PD-L1 or anti-CTLA-4 agents was allowed, and 40% had some. Overall study findings and caveats: By week 6 at 0.1 to 3.0 mg/kg, blood CD4+ and CD8+ T cells had expanded clonally. Mean expanded clone counts were higher in CD8+ than CD4+ T cells.

The table came from immunoSEQ multiplex PCR; TCRdb's copy has only in-frame clones and leaves some out. The repertoire includes around 50,000 clones, about 85% of them detected once, and 20% sits in the top ten. The sequence was collected from an adult with an advanced solid tumor such as melanoma, head and neck, liver or kidney cancer. Sequenced here: CD4+ or CD8+ T cells sorted from blood, sampled in a trial of the OX40 agonist ivuxolimab. The chain has TRBV6-1 and TRBJ1-2, with 10 bases fitting TRBD1. The CDR3 sequence: CASSELRQGASGYTF. CDR3 in DNA: TGTGCCAGCAGTGAGCTACGACAGGGGGCCAGTGGCTACACCTTC.